These 13 T cell receptor beta chains share one sample of origin, sequenced in a study of blood T cell repertoires in COVID-19. TCRdb keeps only in-frame clones here, not all; method: immunoSEQ multiplex PCR. The table has around 260,000 clones, 70% to 90% seen once. Material for sequencing was PBMCs or T cells enriched from blood (not recorded which). These receptors all come from a woman aged 25 to 39 who had recovered from COVID-19.

V and J are TRBV6-5 and TRBJ1-5; TRBD1 agrees at 7 bases. The ends lost 4 bases at V and 4 bases at J; junction bases unmatched: 7. This CDR3 is 15 amino acids long. Germline CDR1 MNHEY, CDR2 SVGAGI. Written as DNA, the CDR3 is TGTGCCAGCAGTTCTGGGACAGTTATTAATCAGCCCCAGCATTTT. It translates to CASSSGTVINQPQHF.

V and J are TRBV19 and TRBJ2-1, with TRBD2 as a possible D gene (5 bases). The length of the CDR3 is 12 residues. The V end was cut by 3 bases, the J end by 8 bases, with 8 bases between. Germline CDR1 is LNHDA and CDR2 is SQIVND (reference sequence). DNA of the CDR3: TGTGCCAGTAGTATTGTAGCGCATGAGCAGTTCTTC. This translates into CASSIVAHEQFF.

The chain links TRBV19 to TRBJ1-6; no firm D call. Trimming took 4 bases from V and 6 from J, leaving 16 bases between them. CDR3 length: 16 residues. Germline V gene data show CDR1 as LNHDA and CDR2 as SQIVND (reference sequence). The DNA for the CDR3 is TGTGCCAGTAGTAAGACTCCCTCAGGAGGTAATTCACCCCTCCACTTT. Translating gives CASSKTPSGGNSPLHF.

The V and J genes are TRBV24-1 and TRBJ2-3; possible D gene TRBD2, 6 bases. V was pared by 4 bases and J by 2 bases, with 9 bases between. Germline V lookup: CDR1 KGHDR, CDR2 SFDVKD. The CDR3 runs 14 residues. The CDR3 sequence: CATSEAGFTDTQYF. As DNA, the CDR3 is TGTGCCACCAGTGAGGCGGGGTTCACAGATACGCAGTATTTT.

The count of this clone is one. The chain combines TRBV9 with TRBJ1-1; TRBD1 matches at 7 bases. V lost 4 bases to trimming and J lost 4 bases; unmatched junction nucleotides: 4. CDR1 is SGDLS, CDR2 YYNGEE, per germline. The CDR3 consists of 13 residues. CDR3 residues: CASSPTGVTEAFF. The CDR3 DNA follows: TGTGCCAGCAGCCCCACAGGGGTCACTGAAGCTTTCTTT. The full variable domain, with the rest looked up from reference TRBV9 and TRBJ1-1, is DSGVTQTPKHLITATGQRVTLRCSPRSGDLSVYWYQQSLDQGLQFLIQYYNGEERAKGNILERFSAQQFPDLHSELNLSSLELGDSALYFCASSPTGVTEAFFGQGTRLTVV.

This chain uses TRBV28 with TRBJ2-7; D unclear. CDR1 MDHEN and CDR2 SYDVKM come from the germline V gene. This CDR3 spans 13 amino acids. The V end lost 6 bases, the J end lost 0 bases, and 9 bases lay between the germline ends. The CDR3, as DNA: TGTGCCAGCAGAGAAATTAGCTCCTACGAGCAGTACTTC. Residues: CASREISSYEQYF. Complete variable domain (other parts from reference TRBV28 and TRBJ2-7): DVKVTQSSRYLVKRTGEKVFLECVQDMDHENMFWYRQDPGLGLRLIYFSYDVKMKEKGDIPEGYSVSREKKERFSLILESASTNQTSMYLCASREISSYEQYFGPGTRLTVT.

The J gene is TRBJ2-3, the V gene TRBV10-1; 9 bases fit TRBD2. V was pared by 6 bases and J by 1 base, with 2 bases of the junction left unmatched. The CDR3 covers 14 residues. Germline-derived CDR1 and CDR2 are WNHNN and SYGVQD (reference sequence). The CDR3 spells CASSIAGGTDTQYF. As DNA, the CDR3 is TGCGCCAGCAGCATAGCGGGGGGCACAGATACGCAGTATTTT.

Of note for this clone: A much larger clone lies one base from this, so it may be a read error. V and J are TRBV6-4 and TRBJ2-3, with 12 nucleotides matching TRBD1. The CDR3 sequence is 15 residues long. The junction had 1 base not matched to a gene; V was cut back by 2 bases and J by 4 bases. CDR1 is MRHNA and CDR2 is SNTAGT in the germline V gene. The CDR3 sequence is CASSDGTGGPDTQYF. In DNA form, the CDR3 reads TGTGCCAGCAGTGACGGGACAGGGGGCCCAGATACGCAGTATTTT.

This chain links TRBV18 with TRBJ1-4, with TRBD1 identical over 7 bases. After removal of 4 bases from V and 8 bases from J, the junction contained 13 bases not matched to a gene. CDR1 and CDR2 from the germline V gene are KGHSH and LQKENI. The CDR3 length is 16 residues. As DNA, the CDR3 is TGTGCCAGCTCACTACCCTCAGGGGGATTTGGAGAAAAACTGTTTTTT. It translates to CASSLPSGGFGEKLFF.

This chain links TRBV19 with TRBJ2-6; TRBD1 matches 7 bases. This CDR3 comprises 20 residues. Trimming took 3 bases from V and 2 from J; bases not matched to a gene: 16. Germline V gene data show CDR1 as LNHDA and CDR2 as SQIVND (reference sequence). The CDR3 here is CASSIVKWGQSRPGANVLTF. The CDR3 DNA is TGTGCCAGTAGTATCGTGAAATGGGGACAGTCGCGCCCTGGGGCCAACGTCCTGACTTTC.

This clone was counted between two and nine times. This sequence joins TRBV13 and TRBJ1-5, with a possible D match to TRBD1 (6 bases). CDR1 and CDR2 from the germline V gene are PRHDT and FYEKMQ (reference sequence). V was clipped by 5 bases and J by 7 bases, with 9 bases between them. The CDR3 sequence is 12 residues long. The CDR3 DNA is TGTGCCAGCAGCCTACAGGGCCAGCCCCAGCATTTT. Amino acids: CASSLQGQPQHF.

V usage is TRBV18 and J usage is TRBJ1-2, with a tentative D call TRBD1 (5 bases). Between the trimmed V and J ends, which lost 2 bases and 6 bases, there was a span of 10 bases. Germline V gene data show CDR1 as KGHSH and CDR2 as LQKENI. The CDR3 has 13 residues. The CDR3 loop reads CASSPAGFDGYTF. CDR3 bases: TGTGCCAGCTCACCAGCAGGGTTCGATGGCTACACCTTC.

Only one count was recorded for this clone. This chain connects TRBV5-1 to TRBJ1-4; tentatively, D is TRBD1 (6 bases). The CDR3 has 15 residues. The V gene lost 1 base and the J gene lost 1 base, with 8 bases spanning the gap. Germline values: CDR1 SGHRS, CDR2 YFSETQ. The CDR3 coding sequence is TGCGCCAGCAGCTTGAGGGGGATAACTAATGAAAAACTGTTTTTT. Protein product: CASSLRGITNEKLFF.